This record looks at one TCR beta chain sequence and its context. Antigen specificity is unknown. This record belongs to a study of T cell responses to AZD1222 COVID-19 vaccine. Study results and limitations: Among those given AZD1222, only five or six were seropositive at baseline. Among the donors, most were white British and more were female, and clonal diversity was possibly underestimated. Reportedly, nearly half of unique spike TCRs recognized epitopes outside B.1.351/B.1.1.7 mutations.

V dropped 2 bases and J dropped 0 bases, with 8 bases sitting between them. This CDR3 has 15 amino acids. Germline CDR1 is SEHNR and CDR2 is FQNEAQ (reference sequence). Measured with immunoSEQ multiplex PCR; TCRdb has only the in-frame clones, and not every one. Here the sample spans roughly 160,000 clones, about 92% being singletons. Here the sequenced sample was peripheral blood, taken on day 0 of MenACWY control vaccination. The clonotype was recovered from an adult in good health. This sequence joins TRBV7-9 and TRBJ1-3, with D perhaps matching TRBD1 (5 bases). CDR3 coding DNA: TGTGCCAGCAGCTTATGGGGCAGCTCTGGAAACACCATATATTTT. Amino acid sequence: CASSLWGSSGNTIYF.